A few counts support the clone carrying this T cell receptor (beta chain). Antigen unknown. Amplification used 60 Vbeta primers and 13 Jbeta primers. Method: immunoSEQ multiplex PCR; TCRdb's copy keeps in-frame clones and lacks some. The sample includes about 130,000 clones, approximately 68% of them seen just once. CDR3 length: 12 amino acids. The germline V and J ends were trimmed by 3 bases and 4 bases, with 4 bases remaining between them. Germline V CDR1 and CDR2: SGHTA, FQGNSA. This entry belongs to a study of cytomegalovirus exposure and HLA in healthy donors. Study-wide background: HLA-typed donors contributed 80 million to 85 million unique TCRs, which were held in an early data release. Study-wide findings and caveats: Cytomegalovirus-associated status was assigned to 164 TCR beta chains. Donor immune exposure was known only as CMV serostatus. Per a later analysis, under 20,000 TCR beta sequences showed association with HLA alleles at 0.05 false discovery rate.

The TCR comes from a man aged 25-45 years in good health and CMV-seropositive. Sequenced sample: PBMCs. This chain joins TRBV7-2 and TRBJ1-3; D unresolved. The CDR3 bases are TGTGCCAGCAGCTTCTCCGGAAACACCATATATTTT. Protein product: CASSFSGNTIYF.